This T cell receptor (beta chain) was identified during a study of type 1 and type 2 diabetes patients. For the study at large: T cells were magnetically sorted from PBMCs as CD4+ or CD8+ subsets. Across the study, around 20 million paired-end reads were produced.

The PCR template was genomic DNA. The TCR beta CDR3 region was amplified using 30 forward and 13 reverse primers. Each CDR3 protein is one row after TCRdb ran MiXCR on the multiplex PCR reads. Here the sample spans 280,000 or so distinct CDR3 sequences, approximately 45% being singletons. Roughly 9.5 milliliters of peripheral blood were collected from each participant. V was pared by 4 bases and J by 5 bases, with 10 bases of the junction left unmatched. This CDR3 region has 16 residues. The germline gives CDR1 SGHVS, CDR2 FQNEAQ. This clonotype was obtained from a man younger than 35 with type 2 diabetes. The V gene is TRBV7-8, the J gene TRBJ2-5; TRBD1 matches 10 bases. Sequencing used peripheral blood mononuclear cells (PBMCs). The CDR3 loop is CASSSTGTGVFETQYF. In DNA, the CDR3 is TGTGCCAGCAGCTCTACCGGGACAGGGGTCTTCGAGACCCAGTACTTC.